This T cell receptor beta chain stems from a study of early T cells in non-severe SARS-CoV-2 infection. As for the study in general: The input, bulk RNA from unsorted whole blood, was sequenced, and chains were unpaired.

Study-wide results and caveats: Matches to VDJdb favored anti-spike CD8 responses and missed private and CD4 specificities.

The germline CDR1 and CDR2 sequences are LGHDT and YNNKEL (reference sequence). V was pared by 8 bases and J by 6 bases, with 13 bases of the junction left unmatched. The CDR3 runs 15 residues. There are a few counts of this clonotype. The antigen remains unidentified. Attached unique molecular identifiers marked individual cDNA molecules. From the 5' RACE reads, TCRdb called clonotypes with MiXCR, one entry per CDR3 protein. The sample lists about 110,000 distinct CDR3 sequences, about an eighth occurring once. The clonotype was recovered from an adult who was a healthcare worker with PCR-confirmed SARS-CoV-2 infection or an uninfected control (not recorded which). The sequencing input was whole blood. The V and J genes are TRBV3-1 and TRBJ2-3; 8 bases are a match to TRBD2. The chain's CDR3 is CASATLEGLEDTQYF. Written as DNA, the CDR3 is TGTGCCAGCGCTACGCTAGAGGGACTAGAGGATACGCAGTATTTT.